One sample yielded the 5 T cell receptor beta chains listed below, sequenced in a study of regulatory T cells in long-lasting Graves disease. Time point reported: newly diagnosed GD, antithyroid drugs for less than 3 months. PBMCs provided the RNA from which the TCR library was made. Building of the TCR beta libraries involved iRepertoire HTBI primers and Arm-PCR of CDR3 regions. One entry per CDR3 protein results from TCRdb running MiXCR on the multiplex PCR reads. The sample has about 440,000 distinct CDR3 sequences; under 15% are singletons. The data also belong to a second study, concerning T cells in Graves' hyperthyroidism and ophthalmopathy.

The material was peripheral blood mononuclear cells (PBMCs), obtained at new diagnosis, from a patient treated with antithyroid drugs. All receptors derive from a woman younger than 45 with Graves disease.

This clonotype was detected a few times. The gene calls are TRBV27 and TRBJ1-2; D is ambiguous. This CDR3 is built from 13 residues. Germline lookup yields CDR1 MNHEY and CDR2 SMNVEV (reference sequence). Trimming cost V 8 bases and J 5 bases, with 15 bases left between them. This CDR3 reads CASSPGDWYGYTF. In DNA, the CDR3 is TGTGCCAGCTCCCCGGGCGATTGGTATGGCTACACCTTC.

The chain combines TRBV28 with TRBJ1-4; D is perhaps TRBD1 (6 bases). The germline V gene has CDR1 MDHEN and CDR2 SYDVKM. Trimming stripped 6 bases from V and 3 bases from J, with 11 bases between. The CDR3 runs to 14 residues. Here the CDR3 DNA reads TGTGCCAGCAGATCAGGGGTCGCTAATGAAAAACTGTTTTTT. Its translation is CASRSGVANEKLFF.

The chain combines TRBV5-6 with TRBJ2-6; unclear D gene. The CDR3 runs 18 residues. V lost 4 bases, J lost 0 bases, and 17 bases lay in between. Germline CDR1 and CDR2: SGHDT and YYEEEE. The CDR3 reads CASSVAGSTLSGANVLTF. CDR3 nucleotide sequence: TGTGCCAGCAGCGTAGCCGGGTCAACGCTCTCTGGGGCCAACGTCCTGACTTTC.

The sample holds a few counts of this clonotype. V and J are TRBV20-1 and TRBJ1-5; 7 nucleotides match TRBD1. The CDR3 spans 14 residues. V gave up 2 bases and J gave up 9 bases; unmatched junction bases: 10. CDR1 and CDR2 from the germline V gene are DFQATT and SNEGSKA (reference sequence). CDR3 sequence (DNA): TGCAGTGCTAGAAGTGGGACAGTTAAAGTGCCCCAGCATTTT. It translates to CSARSGTVKVPQHF.

This clonotype was recorded at least ten times. The rearrangement uses TRBV5-1 and TRBJ2-1; unclear D gene. CDR3 length equals 12 residues. The V gene's germline CDR1 is SGHRS and CDR2 YFSETQ. The V gene lost 5 bases and the J gene lost 5 bases, with 8 bases spanning the gap. The CDR3 nucleotides read TGCGCCAGCAGAGAAGTGGACAATGAGCAGTTCTTC. Translation gives CASREVDNEQFF. The variable domain in full, completed from reference TRBV5-1 and TRBJ2-1, reads KAGVTQTPRYLIKTRGQQVTLSCSPISGHRSVSWYQQTPGQGLQFLFEYFSETQRNKGNFPGRFSGRQFSNSRSEMNVSTLELGDSALYLCASREVDNEQFFGPGTRLTVL.